This record concerns one T cell receptor (beta chain) sequence. This sample is part of a study of CXCR3-negative and CXCR3-positive naive CD8 T cells. With UMI labels, 5' RACE was used to prepare the TRB cDNA libraries. Following a re-call of the 5' RACE reads, TCRdb has one entry per CDR3 protein and lacks DNA. The sample has over 45,000 distinct CDR3 sequences. Germline V gene lookup returns CDR1 SQVTM and CDR2 ANQGSEA. The CDR3 contains 15 residues. Sequencing was carried out using naive CXCR3- CD8+ T cells from blood. Subset in this sample: CD45RO-CCR7+CD27+CD95- naive CD8+ T cells lacking CXCR3 (TNR3-). The receptor comes from a human donor in good health. Some clones in this sample may be carry-over from other donors' samples. J is TRBJ2-1 and V is TRBV29-1. The CDR3 loop is CSVALSSGPYNEQFF.